Below, 20 T cell receptor beta chains from the same sample are listed, as sequenced in a study of T cells in women clearing cervical HPV infection. The protocol was immunoSEQ multiplex PCR, while the TCRdb copy is restricted to in-frame clones and leaves out a portion. The sample totals about 37,000 clones. Sample: blood buffy coat. These receptors were obtained from a woman between 18 and 69 years old with a cervical HPV16 infection that either progressed to CIN3+ or cleared (not recorded which).

For this clone: The CDR3 extends 3 residues past the end of the read, so its final part is completed from the germline J gene. The genes are TRBV5-1 and TRBJ1-4; a weak D match, TRBD1 (6 bases). V was clipped by 4 bases and J by 5 bases, with 12 bases between them. CDR3 length: 14 amino acids. Germline V lookup: CDR1 SGHRS, CDR2 YFSETQ. The covered CDR3 bases are TGCGCCAGCAGCCGGAGGGGGGGGAATGAAAAA. Its translation is CASSRRGGNEK. The whole CDR3 protein is CASSRRGGNEKLFF.

To note about this clone: The DNA ends 3 residues before the CDR3 does, and the rest of the CDR3 is filled in from the germline J gene. V is TRBV20-1 and J is TRBJ2-3; possibly TRBD1 for D (5 bases). The CDR3 spans 12 residues. Per germline, CDR1 DFQATT and CDR2 SNEGSKA (reference sequence). CDR3 sequence: CSASKDIKTQYF. The covered CDR3 bases are TGCAGTGCTAGCAAGGACATAAAGACG.

With respect to this clone: The read ends 3 residues early relative to the CDR3; the germline J gene fills the gap. This chain links TRBV18 with TRBJ1-4, with TRBD1 as a possible D gene (6 bases). Germline V gene sequence: CDR1 KGHSH, CDR2 LQKENI. Trimming shortened V by 3 bases and J by 8 bases, and 10 bases separated the two germline ends. This CDR3 has 13 residues. The CDR3: CASSPGQSEKLFF. The DNA read from the CDR3 is TGTGCCAGCTCACCCGGACAGAGCGAAAAA.

As for this clone: The CDR3 goes on 3 residues after the read ends, and that part is filled in from the germline J gene. The chain couples TRBV19 to TRBJ2-7; D unclear. The V end lost 11 bases, the J end lost 1 base, and 18 bases lay between the germline ends. The CDR3 length is 14 residues. Germline V gives CDR1 LNHDA, CDR2 SQIVND (reference sequence). Incomplete CDR3 DNA: TGTGCCTCTTCGTTAGGCGGCAGATCCTACGAG. It encodes CASSLGGRSYE. The complete CDR3 sequence is CASSLGGRSYEQYF.

Note on this clone: From the germline J gene comes the end of the CDR3, since the read stops 3 residues before it. The genes are TRBV7-2 and TRBJ2-7; 7 bases map to TRBD2. Germline CDR1 and CDR2: SGHTA and FQGNSA. Trimming at V came to 5 bases and at J to 5 bases, leaving 6 bases not matched to a gene. The CDR3 loop spans 13 amino acids. The chain's CDR3 is CASSIGTKDEQYF. CDR3 bases read: TGTGCCAGCAGCATCGGGACTAAAGACGAG.

A remark on this clone: The CDR3 extends 3 residues past the end of the read, so its final part is completed from the germline J gene. This chain joins TRBV7-2 and TRBJ2-1, with 10 positions matching TRBD2. This CDR3 contains 15 residues. J was trimmed by 8 bases and V by 5 bases; bases with no gene match: 9. Germline V gene lookup returns CDR1 SGHTA and CDR2 FQGNSA. Partial CDR3 DNA: TGTGCCAGCAGCCGGAAGCGGGAGGGCCTATATGAG. This encodes CASSRKREGLYE. The CDR3 as a whole reads CASSRKREGLYEQFF.

As to this clone: The CDR3 end is not reached by the read, which stops 3 residues before it; the germline J gene fills it in. The chain uses TRBV7-2 and TRBJ1-4; TRBD1 might be the D (6 bases). CDR1 is SGHTA and CDR2 is FQGNSA in the germline V gene. Trimming shortened V by 0 bases and J by 5 bases, and 10 bases separated the two germline ends. CDR3 length: 15 residues. The CDR3: CASSLAQGRNEKLFF. The sequenced part of the CDR3 DNA is TGTGCCAGCAGCTTAGCGCAGGGGCGGAATGAAAAA.

As to this clone: The CDR3 end is not reached by the read, which stops 3 residues before it; the germline J gene fills it in. V is TRBV2 and J is TRBJ2-2; D possibly corresponds to TRBD2 (6 bases). The CDR3 sequence is 14 residues long. The germline V gene encodes CDR1 SNHLY and CDR2 FYNNEI. CDR3 protein: CASSRDFYDSPLFF. Incomplete CDR3 DNA: TGTGCCAGCAGTAGGGACTTTTACGATTCACCG. The variable domain in full, completed from reference TRBV2 and TRBJ2-2, reads EPEVTQTPSHQVTQMGQEVILRCVPISNHLYFYWYRQILGQKVEFLVSFYNNEISEKSEIFDDQFSVERPDGSNFTLKIRSTKLEDSAMYFCASSRDFYDSPLFFGEGSRLTVL.

Regarding this clone: The missing CDR3 end, 3 residues past where the read stops, is filled in from the germline J gene. The chain joins TRBV5-5 to TRBJ2-7; perhaps TRBD2 as D (5 bases). The CDR3 has 12 amino acids. Trimming took 3 bases from V and 1 from J, leaving 5 bases between them. CDR1 is SGHKS, CDR2 YYEKEE, per germline (reference sequence). The CDR3 bases that were read are TGTGCCAGCAGCTCGGGGTCCTACGAG. Protein product: CASSSGSYE. The whole CDR3 sequence is CASSSGSYEQYF. Using reference TRBV5-5 and TRBJ2-7 for the parts outside the CDR3, the full variable domain is DAGVTQSPTHLIKTRGQQVTLRCSPISGHKSVSWYQQVLGQGPQFIFQYYEKEERGRGNFPDRFSARQFPNYSSELNVNALLLGDSALYLCASSSGSYEQYFGPGTRLTVT.

With respect to this clone: Read coverage stops 3 residues before the CDR3 terminus; the germline J gene supplies the remainder. The J gene is TRBJ1-3, the V gene TRBV30; possible D gene TRBD1, 5 bases. The CDR3 is made up of 13 amino acids. The V end lost 0 bases, the J end lost 8 bases, and 11 bases lay between the germline ends. CDR1 and CDR2 (germline): GTSNPN, SVGIG (reference sequence). CDR3 bases read: TGTGCCTGGAGTGTACTTAGGGGCGACACC. The encoded protein is CAWSVLRGDT. The full CDR3 sequence reads CAWSVLRGDTIYF.

As regards this clone: The CDR3 end is not reached by the read, which stops 3 residues before it; the germline J gene fills it in. V usage is TRBV5-1 and J usage is TRBJ2-2; 8 nucleotides agree with TRBD1. CDR1 is SGHRS, CDR2 YFSETQ, per germline. This CDR3 has 18 amino acids. CDR3: CASSPRTGLPTTNEKLFF. The part of the CDR3 DNA that was read is TGCGCCAGCAGCCCGAGGACAGGGCTGCCAACAACTAATGAAAAG. Full variable domain (missing parts from reference TRBV5-1 and TRBJ2-2): KAGVTQTPRYLIKTRGQQVTLSCSPISGHRSVSWYQQTPGQGLQFLFEYFSETQRNKGNFPGRFSGRQFSNSRSEMNVSTLELGDSALYLCASSPRTGLPTTNEKLFFGEGSRLTVL.

For this clone: Sequencing ends 3 residues short of the CDR3 end; the germline J gene provides the rest. V is TRBV28 and J is TRBJ2-5; D is perhaps TRBD1 or TRBD2 (5 bases each). Deletions cut 2 bases from V and 5 bases from J, with 12 bases between. CDR3 length: 14 residues. Germline V lookup: CDR1 MDHEN, CDR2 SYDVKM. CDR3 sequence: CASSLLGREETQYF. The covered CDR3 bases are TGTGCCAGCAGTTTACTGGGCAGGGAGGAGACC.

Concerning this clone: Sequencing ends 3 residues short of the CDR3 end; the germline J gene provides the rest. This chain joins TRBV7-9 and TRBJ1-3; D is unclear. This CDR3 contains 15 residues. The ends were cut back, 5 bases at V and 4 bases at J, with 15 bases in the middle. Germline V gene sequence: CDR1 SEHNR, CDR2 FQNEAQ (reference sequence). CDR3 loop: CASSPVLLSGNTIYF. Incomplete CDR3 DNA: TGTGCCAGCAGCCCTGTCCTACTGTCCGGAAACACC.

Turning to this clone: The read stops 3 residues short of the end of the CDR3; the missing end is completed from the germline J gene. The rearrangement links TRBV20-1 to TRBJ2-4; no firm D call. Germline lookup yields CDR1 DFQATT and CDR2 SNEGSKA (reference sequence). The CDR3 covers 14 residues. This CDR3 reads CSARGSYLQETQYF. Incomplete CDR3 DNA: TGCAGTGCTAGGGGCAGCTATTTACAAGAGACT.

Turning to this clone: Coverage ceases 3 residues before the CDR3 finishes, and the germline J gene fills in the end. The chain joins TRBV7-9 to TRBJ2-7; TRBD2 matches 9 bases. V shed 6 bases and J 5 bases; nucleotides not matched to a gene: 5. This CDR3 has 13 amino acids. Germline loops: CDR1 SEHNR, CDR2 FQNEAQ (reference sequence). The covered CDR3 bases are TGTGCCAGCAGAACCGGGACTAGCAACGAG. Its protein is CASRTGTSNE. The whole CDR3 region reads CASRTGTSNEQYF.

Of note for this clone: Read coverage stops 3 residues before the CDR3 terminus; the germline J gene supplies the remainder. The chain combines TRBV2 with TRBJ1-2; a possible D gene is TRBD1 (6 bases). Germline lookup yields CDR1 SNHLY and CDR2 FYNNEI. The CDR3 is 18 residues long. CDR3 amino acids: CASSHGVDRTSLSGGYTF. Partial CDR3 DNA: TGTGCCAGCAGTCACGGGGTAGACAGGACTTCCCTATCTGGGGGC.

The CDR3 is CASSLTGDYEQYF. The sequenced CDR3 bases are TGTGCCAGCAGCTTAACAGGGGACTACGAG. The chain has TRBV11-3 and TRBJ2-7; 7 bases fit TRBD1. The read ends 3 residues before the CDR3 terminus; that terminus is restored from the germline J gene. Germline V gives CDR1 SGHNT, CDR2 YENEEA. There are 13 residues in the CDR3. The V gene end was trimmed by 2 bases and the J gene end by 3 bases; junction bases not matched to a gene: 1.

A note on this clone: Read data end 3 residues before the CDR3 end; the end is taken from the germline J gene. V is TRBV18 and J is TRBJ1-3; no definite D call. The CDR3 totals 15 residues. The germline CDR1 and CDR2 sequences are KGHSH and LQKENI. V lost 1 base and J lost 0, with 7 bases in between. The CDR3 loop is CASSPRTVSGNTIYF. Partial CDR3 DNA: TGTGCCAGCTCACCACGAACAGTCTCTGGAAACACC. Complete variable domain (other parts from reference TRBV18 and TRBJ1-3): NAGVMQNPRHLVRRRGQEARLRCSPMKGHSHVYWYRQLPEEGLKFMVYLQKENIIDESGMPKERFSAEFPKEGPSILRIQQVVRGDSAAYFCASSPRTVSGNTIYFGEGSWLTVV.

Concerning this clone: The read is 3 residues too short to cover the CDR3 end, so that end is filled in from the germline J gene. V gene TRBV7-9 combines with J gene TRBJ1-6; no firm D call. The CDR3 runs to 13 residues. V was cut by 3 bases and J by 8 bases, with 8 bases left in between. Per germline, CDR1 SEHNR and CDR2 FQNEAQ (reference sequence). CDR3: CASSLFQDSPLHF. The CDR3 DNA, read in part, is TGTGCCAGCAGCTTGTTTCAGGATTCACCC.

For this clone: From the germline J gene comes the end of the CDR3, since the read stops 3 residues before it. The chain uses TRBV7-2 and TRBJ2-7; 8 bases fit TRBD2. CDR1 is SGHTA and CDR2 is FQGNSA in the germline V gene. The CDR3 consists of 15 residues. V was clipped by 5 bases and J by 0 bases; unmatched bases: 6. The CDR3 DNA, read in part, is TGTGCCAGCAGCCGGGGGGGCGGCCACTCCTACGAG. Residues: CASSRGGGHSYE. The CDR3 reads in full as CASSRGGGHSYEQYF.